These 8 T cell receptor beta chains were sequenced from one sample in a study of cytomegalovirus exposure and HLA in healthy donors. Primers: 60 Vbeta forward and 13 Jbeta reverse. Sequenced by immunoSEQ multiplex PCR; TCRdb stores in-frame clones only, minus some. The sample includes 160,000 or so clones, 71% of them seen just once. Material for sequencing was PBMCs. These receptors all come from a woman between 25 and 40 years old in good health and CMV-seronegative.

This clone occurred once. This sequence joins TRBV28 and TRBJ2-7; no clear D. This CDR3 has 11 residues. V shed 5 bases and J shed 7 bases, with 9 bases lying between them. Germline V gives CDR1 MDHEN, CDR2 SYDVKM. CDR3 region: CASSLSREQYF. In DNA, the CDR3 is TGTGCCAGCAGTCTAAGCCGGGAGCAGTACTTC. Full variable domain (remainder filled in from reference TRBV28 and TRBJ2-7): DVKVTQSSRYLVKRTGEKVFLECVQDMDHENMFWYRQDPGLGLRLIYFSYDVKMKEKGDIPEGYSVSREKKERFSLILESASTNQTSMYLCASSLSREQYFGPGTRLTVT.

In this sample, this clone turned up once. The J gene is TRBJ2-1, the V gene TRBV4-3, with 8 bases matching TRBD1. The junction had 10 bases not matched to a gene; V was cut back by 3 bases and J by 3 bases. Germline CDR1 and CDR2: LGHNA and YSLEER. The CDR3 is 17 residues long. CDR3 residues: CASSHLRDRRHYNEQFF. CDR3 coding DNA: TGCGCCAGCAGCCACCTCAGGGACAGGCGGCACTACAATGAGCAGTTCTTC.

This chain links TRBV30 with TRBJ2-5; tentatively, D is TRBD2 (5 bases). The germline V and J ends were trimmed by 2 bases and 8 bases, with 18 bases remaining between them. This CDR3 contains 14 residues. Germline V gene data show CDR1 as GTSNPN and CDR2 as SVGIG (reference sequence). The CDR3 region is CAWSPPLMGVTQYF. The CDR3, as DNA: TGTGCCTGGAGTCCCCCTCTTATGGGAGTTACCCAGTACTTC.

This clone was observed a few times. J is TRBJ1-5 and V is TRBV5-4; 11 bases agree with TRBD1. This CDR3 is built from 15 residues. The V gene's germline CDR1 is SGHNT and CDR2 YYREEE (reference sequence). The V and J ends lost 4 bases and 6 bases, in that order; junction bases with no gene match: 6. CDR3 DNA: TGTGCCAGCAGCCCCGGACAGGGGGCGGGTCAGCCCCAGCATTTT. Translation gives CASSPGQGAGQPQHF.

In its sample, this clone was seen a few times. The V and J genes are TRBV4-2 and TRBJ2-1; D might be TRBD2 (6 bases). The CDR3 is 16 amino acids. Looked up from germline, CDR1 is LGHNA and CDR2 is YNFKEQ. V was cut by 3 bases and J by 2 bases, with 14 bases left in between. In DNA form, the CDR3 reads TGTGCCAGCAGCCATGTAGGGGAGGCGGCCTACAATGAGCAGTTCTTC. Translation gives CASSHVGEAAYNEQFF.

The CDR3 region is CASRLLTGEKLFF. The CDR3 nucleotides are TGTGCCAGCCGCCTTCTGACAGGGGAAAAACTGTTTTTT. This chain connects TRBV6-5 to TRBJ1-4; 7 bases are a match to TRBD1. J gave up 8 bases and V 8 bases, and 8 bases lay outside the gene matches. Germline CDR1 is MNHEY and CDR2 is SVGAGI. The CDR3 consists of 13 residues.

The J gene is TRBJ2-3, the V gene TRBV13, with 8 positions matching TRBD1. The CDR3 sequence is 16 residues long. V was pared by 5 bases and J by 6 bases, with 13 bases of the junction left unmatched. CDR1 is PRHDT and CDR2 is FYEKMQ in the germline V gene (reference sequence). This CDR3 is CASSPTRPQGADTQYF. CDR3 in DNA: TGTGCCAGCAGCCCTACCCGCCCCCAGGGGGCGGATACGCAGTATTTT.

This chain links TRBV2 with TRBJ1-5; maybe TRBD1 (6 bases). V lost 7 bases, J lost 3 bases, and 10 bases lay in between. Germline CDR1 SNHLY, CDR2 FYNNEI. This CDR3 has 13 residues. The CDR3 DNA reads TGTGCCAGCATCGGACAGACCAATCAGCCCCAGCATTTT. Its translation: CASIGQTNQPQHF.